Below, one TCR beta chain is given with its context. This entry is derived from a study of blood T cell repertoires in COVID-19. At the level of the study: Researchers got acute and convalescent COVID-19 samples from the United States, Italy and Spain. T cells, B-cell-depleted T cells, or PBMCs supplied cDNA or gDNA.

Authors' data handling: Researchers report that nucleated cell counts were estimated from reference gene primer amplification. Some clones are missing from TCRdb's copy, which holds only in-frame ones; the method was immunoSEQ multiplex PCR. That table supplies the V and J calls and clone size; D and trimming were determined from the DNA. There are about 250,000 clones in the sample; around 89% occur only once, and 5% to 6.5% lies in the top ten. While infection was still active, Seattle patients were enrolled and then followed longitudinally. CDR3 length equals 13 residues. V was trimmed by 4 bases and J by 7 bases, leaving 12 bases between them.

The TCR originated in a woman aged 25 to 39 with COVID-19, enrolled during active disease. The sample consisted of peripheral blood. The rearrangement links TRBV12-3 or TRBV12-4 to TRBJ2-3; TRBD1 is a possible D gene (6 bases). The CDR3 DNA reads TGTGCCAGCAGTTCATTGGGGGCCTATACGCAGTATTTT. Translated: CASSSLGAYTQYF.